Below are 31 T cell receptor beta chains sequenced from a single sample in a study of Ad26.COV2.S vaccination and SARS-CoV-2 variants. The treatment is: about 20 received Ad26.COV2.S at low or high dose, single or two shots; several received placebo; per-sample allocation not given. Specimens were obtained on day 63 following the first vaccine or placebo injection. Method: immunoSEQ multiplex PCR; TCRdb's copy keeps in-frame clones and lacks some. The table shows 400,000 to 500,000 clones, with 89% occurring only once. The source material was peripheral blood, sampled in a trial of Ad26.COV2.S vaccine versus placebo. The receptors originated from a person aged 18 to 59 who received the Ad26.COV2.S COVID-19 vaccine or a placebo.

This chain joins TRBV29-1 and TRBJ1-1; D is perhaps TRBD1 (5 bases). Looked up from germline, CDR1 is SQVTM and CDR2 is ANQGSEA. Trimming took off 7 bases at V and 3 bases at J, with 18 bases between the two ends. The CDR3 covers 14 residues. CDR3: CSARRGLLDTEAFF. The DNA for the CDR3 is TGCAGCGCCCGAAGGGGACTCCTTGACACTGAAGCTTTCTTT.

This rearrangement joins TRBV6-2 or TRBV6-3 to TRBJ2-7; TRBD2 matches at 8 bases. J lost 6 bases, V lost 3 bases, and 4 bases had no gene match. The CDR3 is 13 residues long. Germline V gives CDR1 MNHEY, CDR2 SVGEGT. CDR3 protein: CASSYSSGSEQYV. The CDR3 nucleotides are TGTGCCAGCAGTTATTCCAGCGGGAGCGAGCAGTACGTC.

Comments on this clone: Other DNA variants within this sample encode the same CDR3. The rearrangement joins TRBV5-1 to TRBJ2-3; TRBD2 aligns across 9 bases. Germline trimming cut 0 bases from V and 0 bases from J; bases unmatched to any gene: 2. This CDR3 is built from 16 residues. The germline V gene encodes CDR1 SGHRS and CDR2 YFSETQ. This chain's CDR3 is CASSLGLAGSTDTQYF. The CDR3 DNA is TGCGCCAGCAGCTTGGGTCTAGCGGGGAGCACAGATACGCAGTATTTT. Full variable domain (outside the CDR3, taken from reference TRBV5-1 and TRBJ2-3): KAGVTQTPRYLIKTRGQQVTLSCSPISGHRSVSWYQQTPGQGLQFLFEYFSETQRNKGNFPGRFSGRQFSNSRSEMNVSTLELGDSALYLCASSLGLAGSTDTQYFGPGTRLTVL.

The rearrangement links TRBV7-2 to TRBJ2-7, with D hard to call. CDR3 length equals 14 residues. V was pared by 0 bases and J by 0 bases, with 6 bases between. Germline V gene lookup returns CDR1 SGHTA and CDR2 FQGNSA. CDR3 nucleotide sequence: TGTGCCAGCAGCTTAGCGGTAAGCTCCTACGAGCAGTACGTC. The encoded protein is CASSLAVSSYEQYV.

The chain uses TRBV9 and TRBJ1-5; no clear D gene. CDR1 SGDLS and CDR2 YYNGEE come from the germline V gene. With 0 bases removed from V and 4 bases from J, the gap between germline ends came to 11 bases. The CDR3 has 15 residues. The CDR3 reads CASSVAGEANQPQHF. CDR3 DNA: TGTGCCAGCAGCGTAGCCGGGGAAGCTAATCAGCCCCAGCATTTT.

Worth noting for this clone: At the DNA level, this CDR3 is encoded by other sequences in the same sample as well. The chain links TRBV5-1 to TRBJ1-2, with D hard to call. CDR1 and CDR2 (germline): SGHRS, YFSETQ. CDR3 length equals 14 residues. V was shortened by 0 bases and J by 2 bases, with 8 bases between the two germline ends. DNA for the CDR3: TGCGCCAGCAGCTTGGCCCCAGGAAACTATGGCTACACCTTC. It translates to CASSLAPGNYGYTF.

The chain joins TRBV9 to TRBJ2-5, with D possibly TRBD2 on 5 matching bases. The CDR3 has 12 amino acids. Germline V lookup: CDR1 SGDLS, CDR2 YYNGEE. The V gene lost 0 bases and the J gene lost 10 bases, with 10 bases spanning the gap. The CDR3 region is CASSVAGEIQYF. The CDR3 DNA follows: TGTGCCAGCAGCGTAGCCGGGGAAATCCAGTACTTC. The full variable domain, with the rest looked up from reference TRBV9 and TRBJ2-5, is DSGVTQTPKHLITATGQRVTLRCSPRSGDLSVYWYQQSLDQGLQFLIQYYNGEERAKGNILERFSAQQFPDLHSELNLSSLELGDSALYFCASSVAGEIQYFGPGTRLLVL.

The CDR3 sequence is CASSRFYEQYF. The CDR3 DNA follows: TGTGCCAGCAGTCGATTCTACGAGCAGTACTTC. This sequence joins TRBV28 and TRBJ2-7; D is uncertain. This CDR3 spans 11 amino acids. Trimming left V 5 bases short and J 3 bases short, with 5 bases between. Germline loops: CDR1 MDHEN, CDR2 SYDVKM.

This chain connects TRBV6-5 to TRBJ1-2; D gene ambiguous. V lost 3 bases, J lost 3 bases, and 14 bases lay in between. Germline V gene lookup returns CDR1 MNHEY and CDR2 SVGAGI. The CDR3 runs 15 residues. CDR3 nucleotides: TGTGCCAGCAGTTATAGCGGCCACGAAGACTATGGCTACACCTTC. This sequence encodes CASSYSGHEDYGYTF.

This chain uses TRBV19 with TRBJ1-1; D might be TRBD1 (5 bases). The CDR3 contains 14 residues. V dropped 7 bases and J dropped 1 base, with 13 bases sitting between them. The germline gives CDR1 LNHDA, CDR2 SQIVND (reference sequence). The CDR3 here is CASISRDENTEAFF. Here the CDR3 DNA reads TGTGCCAGTATCTCCCGGGACGAGAACACTGAAGCTTTCTTT. The whole variable domain, filled in from reference TRBV19 and TRBJ1-1, reads DGGITQSPKYLFRKEGQNVTLSCEQNLNHDAMYWYRQDPGQGLRLIYYSQIVNDFQKGDIAEGYSVSREKKESFPLTVTSAQKNPTAFYLCASISRDENTEAFFGQGTRLTVV.

The chain joins TRBV20-1 to TRBJ1-2; D is undetermined. The germline V gene has CDR1 DFQATT and CDR2 SNEGSKA (reference sequence). CDR3 length equals 11 residues. The CDR3 protein is CSEDLLGGYTF. CDR3 in DNA: TGCAGCGAGGACCTACTAGGTGGCTACACCTTC.

The gene calls are TRBV4-3 and TRBJ2-3, with 10 bases identical to TRBD2. Per the germline V gene, CDR1 is LGHNA and CDR2 is YSLEER. V shed 0 bases, J shed 1 base, and the junction held 10 bases outside the gene matches. This CDR3 is 19 amino acids long. Here the CDR3 DNA reads TGCGCCAGCAGCCAAGATTCGTCGGTTGGACTAGCGGGCACAGATACGCAGTATTTT. Translating gives CASSQDSSVGLAGTDTQYF.

In its sample, this clone was seen once. The rearrangement uses TRBV9 and TRBJ2-7; 10 bases agree with TRBD1. Germline CDR1 is SGDLS and CDR2 is YYNGEE. The ends lost 0 bases at V and 3 bases at J; junction bases unmatched: 12. The CDR3 runs 18 residues. The CDR3 bases are TGTGCCAGCAGCGTAGGGGACAGGGGATCGACTTTCATCTACGAGCAGTACTTC. It codes for CASSVGDRGSTFIYEQYF.

The rearrangement links TRBV30 to TRBJ2-7, with 9 bases that match TRBD1. J gave up 4 bases and V 5 bases, and 9 bases lay outside the gene matches. CDR1 and CDR2 from the germline V gene are GTSNPN and SVGIG (reference sequence). This CDR3 region has 14 residues. The chain's CDR3 is CAWGRDRVLYEQYF. DNA for the CDR3: TGTGCCTGGGGCCGGGACAGGGTCTTGTACGAGCAGTACTTC. The full variable domain, completed using reference TRBV30 and TRBJ2-7, is SQTIHQWPATLVQPVGSPLSLECTVEGTSNPNLYWYRQAAGRGLQLLFYSVGIGQISSEVPQNLSASRPQDRQFILSSKKLLLSDSGFYLCAWGRDRVLYEQYFGPGTRLTVT.

V and J are TRBV19 and TRBJ1-5; no firm D call. The CDR3 runs to 15 residues. CDR1 is LNHDA, CDR2 SQIVND, per germline (reference sequence). The germline V and J ends were trimmed by 6 bases and 7 bases, with 19 bases remaining between them. Here the CDR3 DNA reads TGTGCCAGTAGGCCGGCAAATCGCCCTGGCCAGCCCCAGCATTTT. As protein: CASRPANRPGQPQHF.

J is TRBJ2-7 and V is TRBV13; 10 nucleotides agree with TRBD1. Germline V gene sequence: CDR1 PRHDT, CDR2 FYEKMQ (reference sequence). This CDR3 comprises 16 residues. V was pared by 1 base and J by 5 bases, with 8 bases of the junction left unmatched. The CDR3 nucleotides read TGTGCCAGCAGCTTAGATGGTGACAGGGGGCTCCACGAGCAGTACTTC. Protein: CASSLDGDRGLHEQYF. The variable domain in full, with the rest retrieved from reference TRBV13 and TRBJ2-7, is AAGVIQSPRHLIKEKRETATLKCYPIPRHDTVYWYQQGPGQDPQFLISFYEKMQSDKGSIPDRFSAQQFSDYHSELNMSSLELGDSALYFCASSLDGDRGLHEQYFGPGTRLTVT.

V is TRBV5-6 and J is TRBJ2-7; D is perhaps TRBD1 or TRBD2 (6 bases each). From germline, CDR1 is SGHDT and CDR2 YYEEEE. The V end was cut by 1 base, the J end by 5 bases, with 13 bases between. This CDR3 is built from 14 residues. CDR3 sequence reads: CASSLWGADDEQYV. The CDR3 bases are TGTGCCAGCAGCTTGTGGGGGGCTGATGACGAGCAGTACGTC.

V is TRBV27 and J is TRBJ1-5; 9 bases align to TRBD1. Trimming removed 8 bases from V and 6 bases from J; junction bases left unmatched: 5. The CDR3 runs to 13 residues. The germline V gene has CDR1 MNHEY and CDR2 SMNVEV (reference sequence). Written as DNA, the CDR3 is TGTGCCAGCGGGGGGGACAGGGCTCAGCCCCAGCATTTT. It codes for CASGGDRAQPQHF.

This clone was seen just once. The rearrangement joins TRBV12-5 to TRBJ2-3; no reliable D call. This CDR3 has 12 amino acids. Per the germline V gene, CDR1 is LGHNT and CDR2 is FRNRAP. V was clipped by 4 bases and J by 3 bases, with 5 bases between them. CDR3 coding DNA: TGTGCTAGTGGTTCCCGTACAGATACGCAGTATTTT. Protein: CASGSRTDTQYF.

The J gene is TRBJ1-3, the V gene TRBV4-2, with 7 bases fitting TRBD1. V was clipped by 3 bases and J by 0 bases; unmatched bases: 8. The CDR3 totals 17 residues. Per germline, CDR1 LGHNA and CDR2 YNFKEQ. The CDR3 spells CASSQEGQVLSGNTIYF. CDR3 in DNA: TGTGCCAGCAGCCAGGAAGGACAGGTTCTCTCTGGAAACACCATATATTTT.

V and J are TRBV28 and TRBJ1-2; possible D gene TRBD1, 5 bases. The V end was cut by 5 bases, the J end by 0 bases, with 13 bases between. Germline V gene lookup returns CDR1 MDHEN and CDR2 SYDVKM. This CDR3 spans 15 amino acids. The CDR3 nucleotides are TGTGCCAGCAGTACTACCGGGACTGCTAACTATGGCTACACCTTC. Translated: CASSTTGTANYGYTF.

A remark on this clone: At one of its ends the junction is not consistent with the germline gene, which may arise from a read error. The J gene is TRBJ1-5, the V gene TRBV7-2; 9 bases agree with TRBD1. CDR3 length: 13 amino acids. Germline assignment: CDR1 SGHTA and CDR2 FQGNSA. CDR3 nucleotides: TGTGCCAGCAGCCCGACCCCAGGGACAGGGACGTTTTTT. Translation: CASSPTPGTGTFF.

The chain employs TRBV11-2 and TRBJ1-4, with D possibly matching TRBD1 (5 bases). V was clipped by 2 bases and J by 11 bases, with 12 bases between them. This CDR3 has 13 amino acids. Germline V gene sequence: CDR1 SGHAT, CDR2 FQNNGV. This chain's CDR3 is CASSLQLGAKLFF. DNA of the CDR3: TGTGCCAGCAGCTTACAGCTTGGGGCGAAACTGTTTTTT.

A single count supports this clone. The genes are TRBV13 and TRBJ1-2, with 9 bases lining up with TRBD1. CDR1 and CDR2 from the germline V gene are PRHDT and FYEKMQ (reference sequence). The V gene end was trimmed by 5 bases and the J gene end by 7 bases; junction bases not matched to a gene: 5. This CDR3 comprises 13 residues. The CDR3 nucleotides are TGTGCCAGCAGCACAAGACAGGGGGTTGGCTACACCTTC. It yields the protein CASSTRQGVGYTF.

This clone was picked up a small number of times. V is TRBV27 and J is TRBJ1-6; unclear D gene. This CDR3 has 16 amino acids. The ends were cut back, 0 bases at V and 6 bases at J, with 12 bases in the middle. CDR1 is MNHEY and CDR2 is SMNVEV in the germline V gene (reference sequence). In DNA form, the CDR3 reads TGTGCCAGCAGTTTATCTATCTGGGATTCTAATTCACCCCTCCACTTT. Protein product: CASSLSIWDSNSPLHF.

V usage is TRBV6-5 and J usage is TRBJ1-1, with no clear D. With 2 bases removed from V and 6 bases from J, the gap between germline ends came to 10 bases. The CDR3 spans 13 residues. Germline CDR1 reads MNHEY; CDR2 reads SVGAGI. The chain's CDR3 is CASSYPGYAEAFF. The CDR3 DNA is TGTGCCAGCAGTTACCCGGGGTACGCTGAAGCTTTCTTT.

The table lists this clone with a few counts. The chain combines TRBV4-2 with TRBJ1-5; D is unclear. CDR1 is LGHNA and CDR2 is YNFKEQ in the germline V gene. V was cut by 4 bases and J by 3 bases, with 10 bases left in between. The CDR3 has 14 amino acids. CDR3 loop: CASSLGRTNQPQHF. In nucleotides, the CDR3 is TGTGCCAGCAGCCTAGGCCGGACCAATCAGCCCCAGCATTTT.

The chain carries TRBV7-2 and TRBJ1-3; no definite D call. Per the germline V gene, CDR1 is SGHTA and CDR2 is FQGNSA. The V gene lost 7 bases and the J gene lost 0 bases, with 13 bases spanning the gap. The length of the CDR3 is 15 residues. CDR3 bases: TGTGCCAGCACCCCAGGCATATACTCTGGAAACACCATATATTTT. This encodes CASTPGIYSGNTIYF.

The chain combines TRBV29-1 with TRBJ2-3, with a weak D call TRBD1 (5 bases). Germline CDR1 SQVTM, CDR2 ANQGSEA. Between the trimmed V and J ends, which lost 1 base and 2 bases, there was a span of 7 bases. This CDR3 has 13 amino acids. CDR3: CSVEGQYTDTQYF. DNA for the CDR3: TGCAGCGTTGAAGGACAGTACACAGATACGCAGTATTTT.

The chain has TRBV30 and TRBJ2-7; TRBD1 agrees at 9 bases. CDR3 length: 13 amino acids. V gave up 2 bases and J gave up 3 bases; unmatched junction bases: 2. Germline V lookup: CDR1 GTSNPN, CDR2 SVGIG (reference sequence). The CDR3: CAWSWDRDYEQYF. The CDR3 nucleotides are TGTGCCTGGAGTTGGGACAGGGACTACGAGCAGTACTTC.

The chain joins TRBV7-2 to TRBJ1-1; 7 nucleotides align to TRBD1. This CDR3 contains 14 residues. V was pared by 4 bases and J by 4 bases, with 6 bases of the junction left unmatched. CDR1 and CDR2 (germline): SGHTA, FQGNSA. The CDR3 sequence: CASSSRQGFTEAFF. Here the CDR3 DNA reads TGTGCCAGCAGCTCTAGACAGGGCTTCACTGAAGCTTTCTTT.